One and the same sample provided the 27 T cell receptor beta chains below, sequenced in a study of blood T cell repertoires in COVID-19. Here immunoSEQ multiplex PCR was the method, and the copy in TCRdb shows in-frame clones only, minus some. Of 150,000 to 200,000 clones in the sample, around 90% were seen once. The material sequenced was peripheral blood. These receptors originate from a human donor in a cohort sampled during active COVID-19.

The V call is TRBV7-2, the J call TRBJ2-2; TRBD2 aligns across 13 bases. The CDR3 is 16 amino acids. With V trimmed by 5 bases and J by 4 bases, 4 bases remained unmatched. Germline CDR1 SGHTA, CDR2 FQGNSA. The CDR3 here is CASSKRTSGSTGELFF. As DNA, the CDR3 is TGTGCCAGCAGCAAGCGGACTAGCGGGAGCACCGGGGAGCTGTTTTTT.

V is TRBV5-6 and J is TRBJ1-4; 7 nucleotides agree with TRBD1. The CDR3 covers 14 residues. Germline V gene data show CDR1 as SGHDT and CDR2 as YYEEEE. The V segment lost 2 bases and the J segment 7 bases; nucleotides outside the gene matches: 5. DNA for the CDR3: TGTGCCAGCAGCTTAGGGGGCCTTGGTGAAAAACTGTTTTTT. Its translation: CASSLGGLGEKLFF.

The chain uses TRBV21-1 and TRBJ2-5; the tabulated D call, TRBD1, remains unverified against the DNA. TRBV21-1 is flagged as a pseudogene. The CDR3 is 14 residues long. The DNA of the CDR3 is TGTGCCAGCAGCAAACAGGGAAGGGGAGAGACCCAGTACTTC. Translating gives CASSKQGRGETQYF.

The rearrangement joins TRBV4-3 to TRBJ1-4, with TRBD1 matching 7 bases. V was clipped by 0 bases and J by 8 bases; unmatched bases: 9. CDR3 size: 16 residues. Germline V gene data show CDR1 as LGHNA and CDR2 as YSLEER. The CDR3 protein is CASSQESTGKGEKLFF. The CDR3 DNA sequence: TGCGCCAGCAGCCAAGAGTCGACAGGGAAGGGAGAAAAACTGTTTTTT.

The CDR3: CASSLVGPLGLGAQYF. The CDR3 region has the DNA TGTGCCAGCAGCTTAGTCGGTCCGCTGGGACTTGGAGCCCAGTACTTC. The chain employs TRBV7-9 and TRBJ2-5; tentative D call: TRBD2 (6 bases). V lost 1 base and J 9 bases, leaving 21 bases between the germline ends. Germline assignment: CDR1 SEHNR and CDR2 FQNEAQ (reference sequence). This CDR3 is 16 amino acids long.

The chain employs TRBV2 and TRBJ1-6; D remains unclear. Germline V gene data show CDR1 as SNHLY and CDR2 as FYNNEI. Trimming pared 6 bases from V and 6 bases from J, leaving 6 bases between. The CDR3 covers 12 residues. The CDR3 sequence is CASRTSNSPLHF. The CDR3, as DNA: TGTGCCAGCAGGACAAGTAATTCACCCCTCCACTTT.

The chain couples TRBV5-1 to TRBJ2-1; 10 bases are shared with TRBD2. The trim removed 4 bases at V and 1 base at J, leaving 2 bases unmatched. From germline, CDR1 is SGHRS and CDR2 YFSETQ. The length of the CDR3 is 15 residues. CDR3 coding DNA: TGCGCCAGCAGCCAAGCGGGAGGGTCCTACAATGAGCAGTTCTTC. Translating it yields CASSQAGGSYNEQFF.

The chain links TRBV18 to TRBJ1-3; TRBD1 aligns across 7 bases. V shed 6 bases, J shed 8 bases, and the junction held 10 bases outside the gene matches. Germline CDR1 reads KGHSH; CDR2 reads LQKENI. This CDR3 region has 14 residues. The CDR3 DNA follows: TGTGCCAGCTCCAAAGACAGGGATGGTGACACCATATATTTT. Translation: CASSKDRDGDTIYF.

The chain has TRBV9 and TRBJ2-5; the match to TRBD2 covers 9 bases. The ends lost 0 bases at V and 4 bases at J; junction bases unmatched: 10. Germline lookup yields CDR1 SGDLS and CDR2 YYNGEE. CDR3 length: 17 amino acids. DNA for the CDR3: TGTGCCAGCAGCGTAGGCGCCGGAGCGGGAGGTCCAGAGACCCAGTACTTC. It is translated as CASSVGAGAGGPETQYF. Full variable domain (remainder filled in from reference TRBV9 and TRBJ2-5): DSGVTQTPKHLITATGQRVTLRCSPRSGDLSVYWYQQSLDQGLQFLIQYYNGEERAKGNILERFSAQQFPDLHSELNLSSLELGDSALYFCASSVGAGAGGPETQYFGPGTRLLVL.

The gene calls are TRBV11-2 and TRBJ2-7, with TRBD1 identical over 9 bases. Germline V gene lookup returns CDR1 SGHAT and CDR2 FQNNGV. The CDR3 has 15 residues. J was trimmed by 1 base and V by 5 bases; bases with no gene match: 6. Written as DNA, the CDR3 is TGTGCCAGCAGCCAACAGGGGGCAACATCCTACGAGCAGTACTTC. This translates into CASSQQGATSYEQYF.

The chain combines TRBV6-6 with TRBJ1-1, with TRBD1 matching over 10 bases. There are 14 residues in the CDR3. Per the germline V gene, CDR1 is MNHNY and CDR2 is SVGAGI (reference sequence). With 4 bases clipped from V and 1 base from J, the junction kept 0 bases outside the gene matches. The CDR3, as DNA: TGTGCCAGCAGTTGGACAGGGGGGAACACTGAAGCTTTCTTT. It codes for CASSWTGGNTEAFF.

This sequence joins TRBV4-3 and TRBJ2-3, with 8 positions matching TRBD1. The length of the CDR3 is 15 residues. Germline CDR1 is LGHNA and CDR2 is YSLEER. The V and J ends lost 4 bases and 5 bases, in that order; junction bases with no gene match: 8. The CDR3 is CASSPRGLARDTQYF. Written as DNA, the CDR3 is TGCGCCAGCAGCCCCAGGGGGCTAGCGAGAGATACGCAGTATTTT.

The rearrangement joins TRBV4-3 to TRBJ1-4; a possible D gene is TRBD1 (6 bases). CDR3 length equals 17 residues. The germline V gene encodes CDR1 LGHNA and CDR2 YSLEER. Trimming removed 4 bases at V and 2 bases at J, with 17 bases between. CDR3 in amino acids: CASSPAGTRRTNEKLFF. The DNA for the CDR3 is TGCGCCAGCAGCCCAGCCGGGACAAGGAGGACTAATGAAAAACTGTTTTTT.

A single count supports this clone. The CDR3 DNA follows: TGTGCCAGCAGTTCGGGACAGCGTACCTACGAGCAGTACTTC. This translates into CASSSGQRTYEQYF. The J gene is TRBJ2-7, the V gene TRBV28, with TRBD1 matching 7 bases. The CDR3 is 14 residues long. CDR1 is MDHEN and CDR2 is SYDVKM in the germline V gene. With V trimmed by 4 bases and J by 2 bases, 5 bases remained unmatched.

The V gene is TRBV28, the J gene TRBJ2-5; D gene unclear. Deletions cut 6 bases from V and 6 bases from J, with 17 bases between. The germline gives CDR1 MDHEN, CDR2 SYDVKM. The CDR3 is 14 amino acids. CDR3 amino acids: CASSPTRQAKTQYF. The DNA for the CDR3 is TGTGCCAGCAGCCCGACCCGCCAGGCGAAGACCCAGTACTTC.

The J gene is TRBJ2-7, the V gene TRBV7-2, with TRBD1 identical over 7 bases. CDR1 and CDR2 from the germline V gene are SGHTA and FQGNSA. The CDR3 is 14 residues long. Trimming cost V 5 bases and J 3 bases; bases outside gene matches: 7. The CDR3 protein is CASSTRQGIYEQYF. The CDR3 nucleotides read TGTGCCAGCAGCACCCGACAGGGAATCTACGAGCAGTACTTC.

The chain is built from TRBV5-4 and TRBJ2-1, with 9 positions matching TRBD2. The germline gives CDR1 SGHNT, CDR2 YYREEE (reference sequence). V gave up 0 bases and J gave up 2 bases; unmatched junction bases: 6. CDR3 length: 17 residues. The CDR3 bases are TGTGCCAGCAGCTTGGGCCTAGCGGGGCGGACCTACAATGAGCAGTTCTTC. Protein product: CASSLGLAGRTYNEQFF.

This chain joins TRBV18 and TRBJ2-3; D gene unclear. This CDR3 contains 13 residues. CDR1 KGHSH and CDR2 LQKENI come from the germline V gene. The V and J ends lost 0 bases and 6 bases respectively, with 7 bases between them. The chain's CDR3 is CASSPPIRDTQYF. CDR3 sequence (DNA): TGTGCCAGCTCACCACCGATACGGGATACGCAGTATTTT. Complete variable domain (other parts from reference TRBV18 and TRBJ2-3): NAGVMQNPRHLVRRRGQEARLRCSPMKGHSHVYWYRQLPEEGLKFMVYLQKENIIDESGMPKERFSAEFPKEGPSILRIQQVVRGDSAAYFCASSPPIRDTQYFGPGTRLTVL.

J is TRBJ2-5 and V is TRBV6-2 or TRBV6-3; 14 bases match TRBD2. The ends lost 5 bases at V and 4 bases at J; junction bases unmatched: 6. CDR1 is MNHEY and CDR2 is SVGEGT in the germline V gene. The CDR3 has 16 residues. The DNA for the CDR3 is TGTGCCAGCAGTGGGGGACTAGCGGGAGTGGTAGAGACCCAGTACTTC. It encodes CASSGGLAGVVETQYF.

This chain joins TRBV7-2 and TRBJ1-4; D might be TRBD1 (5 bases). Looked up from germline, CDR1 is SGHTA and CDR2 is FQGNSA. The CDR3 has 16 amino acids. Trimming took off 3 bases at V and 7 bases at J, with 18 bases between the two ends. CDR3 residues: CASSFLLAGGTEKLFF. DNA for the CDR3: TGTGCCAGCAGCTTCCTTCTCGCGGGGGGAACTGAAAAACTGTTTTTT.

V gene TRBV9 combines with J gene TRBJ2-1, with TRBD2 matching 8 bases. CDR1 is SGDLS, CDR2 YYNGEE, per germline. V gave up 0 bases and J gave up 7 bases; unmatched junction bases: 15. CDR3 size: 18 residues. CDR3 loop: CASSVENRPAGAVNEQFF. CDR3 coding DNA: TGTGCCAGCAGCGTAGAGAATAGGCCAGCGGGAGCGGTAAATGAGCAGTTCTTC.

This chain joins TRBV5-4 and TRBJ2-5; TRBD2 agrees at 8 bases. The CDR3 runs 15 residues. CDR1 SGHNT and CDR2 YYREEE come from the germline V gene (reference sequence). The V gene end was trimmed by 4 bases and the J gene end by 2 bases; junction bases not matched to a gene: 7. The CDR3 spells CASSRGGYRQETQYF. As DNA, the CDR3 is TGTGCCAGCAGCCGGGGGGGCTATCGGCAAGAGACCCAGTACTTC.

V usage is TRBV4-1 and J usage is TRBJ2-3; 11 nucleotides match TRBD1. Germline-derived CDR1 and CDR2 are MGHRA and YSYEKL. J was trimmed by 6 bases and V by 1 base; bases with no gene match: 3. The CDR3 runs 15 residues. Written as DNA, the CDR3 is TGCGCCAGCAGCCAAGGGACAGGGGGCGCGGATACGCAGTATTTT. Its protein is CASSQGTGGADTQYF.

Here the CDR3 DNA reads TGTGCCTGGAGTACCCGAGGACTAGCGGGGGCCACCCCCCTCTACGAGCAGTACTTC. As protein: CAWSTRGLAGATPLYEQYF. The rearrangement joins TRBV30 to TRBJ2-7; 13 bases are shared with TRBD2. The CDR3 runs to 19 residues. After removal of 2 bases from V and 3 bases from J, the junction contained 16 bases not matched to a gene. Germline V gene sequence: CDR1 GTSNPN, CDR2 SVGIG (reference sequence). Based on the CDR3 plus reference TRBV30 and TRBJ2-7, the full variable domain is SQTIHQWPATLVQPVGSPLSLECTVEGTSNPNLYWYRQAAGRGLQLLFYSVGIGQISSEVPQNLSASRPQDRQFILSSKKLLLSDSGFYLCAWSTRGLAGATPLYEQYFGPGTRLTVT.

The rearrangement uses TRBV7-2 and TRBJ1-4; D uncertain. There are 16 residues in the CDR3. V was trimmed by 3 bases and J by 0 bases, leaving 11 bases between them. Germline V gene lookup returns CDR1 SGHTA and CDR2 FQGNSA. The CDR3 region has the DNA TGTGCCAGCAGCTTGCAGCGGGATCCAACTAATGAAAAACTGTTTTTT. It codes for CASSLQRDPTNEKLFF.

The chain is built from TRBV19 and TRBJ2-2; weak D call: TRBD1 (5 bases). CDR1 and CDR2 (germline): LNHDA, SQIVND (reference sequence). Trimming shortened V by 5 bases and J by 7 bases, and 11 bases separated the two germline ends. This CDR3 is built from 13 residues. Written as DNA, the CDR3 is TGTGCCAGTAGTTTTTCCGACAGCGGGGAGCTGTTTTTT. Protein sequence: CASSFSDSGELFF.

The rearrangement uses TRBV10-1 and TRBJ2-1, with 9 bases aligning to TRBD2. The CDR3 loop spans 16 amino acids. The trim removed 3 bases at V and 5 bases at J, leaving 8 bases unmatched. Per the germline V gene, CDR1 is WNHNN and CDR2 is SYGVQD (reference sequence). The CDR3 here is CASSEVAGGPHNEQFF. CDR3 in DNA: TGCGCCAGCAGTGAAGTGGCGGGAGGGCCCCACAATGAGCAGTTCTTC.